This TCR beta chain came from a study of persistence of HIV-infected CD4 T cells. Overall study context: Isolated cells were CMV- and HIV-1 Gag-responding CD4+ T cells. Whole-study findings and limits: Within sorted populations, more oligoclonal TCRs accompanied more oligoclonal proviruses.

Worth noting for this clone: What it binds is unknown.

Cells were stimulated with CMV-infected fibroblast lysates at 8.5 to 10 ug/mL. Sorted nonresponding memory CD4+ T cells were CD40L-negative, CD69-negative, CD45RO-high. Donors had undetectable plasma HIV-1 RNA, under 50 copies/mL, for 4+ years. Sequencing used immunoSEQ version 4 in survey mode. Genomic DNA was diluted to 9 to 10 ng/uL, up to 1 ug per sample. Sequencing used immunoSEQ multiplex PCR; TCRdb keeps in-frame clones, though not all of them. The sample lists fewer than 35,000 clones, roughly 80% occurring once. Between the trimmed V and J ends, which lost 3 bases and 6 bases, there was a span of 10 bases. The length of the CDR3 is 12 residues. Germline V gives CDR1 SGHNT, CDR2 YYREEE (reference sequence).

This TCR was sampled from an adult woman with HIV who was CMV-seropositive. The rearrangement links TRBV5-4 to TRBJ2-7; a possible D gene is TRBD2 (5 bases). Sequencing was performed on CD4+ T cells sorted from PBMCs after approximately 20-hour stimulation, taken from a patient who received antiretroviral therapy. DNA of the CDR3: TGTGCCAGCAGCTCGAGGGAGAGCGAGCAGTACTTC. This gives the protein CASSSRESEQYF.